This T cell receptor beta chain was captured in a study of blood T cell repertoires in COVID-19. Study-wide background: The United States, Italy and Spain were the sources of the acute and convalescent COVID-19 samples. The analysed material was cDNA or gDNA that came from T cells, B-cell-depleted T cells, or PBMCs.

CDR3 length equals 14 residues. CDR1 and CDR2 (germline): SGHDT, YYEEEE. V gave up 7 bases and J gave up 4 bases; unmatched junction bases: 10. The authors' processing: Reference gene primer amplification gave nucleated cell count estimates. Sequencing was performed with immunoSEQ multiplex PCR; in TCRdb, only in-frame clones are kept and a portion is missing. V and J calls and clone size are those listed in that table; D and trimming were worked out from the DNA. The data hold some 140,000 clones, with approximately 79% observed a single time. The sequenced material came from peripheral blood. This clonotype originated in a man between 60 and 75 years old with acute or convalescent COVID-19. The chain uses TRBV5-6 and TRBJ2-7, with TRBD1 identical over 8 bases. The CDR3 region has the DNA TGTGCCAGCTGCTCCAGGGGGCTCCGTTACGAGCAGTACTTC. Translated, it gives CASCSRGLRYEQYF.